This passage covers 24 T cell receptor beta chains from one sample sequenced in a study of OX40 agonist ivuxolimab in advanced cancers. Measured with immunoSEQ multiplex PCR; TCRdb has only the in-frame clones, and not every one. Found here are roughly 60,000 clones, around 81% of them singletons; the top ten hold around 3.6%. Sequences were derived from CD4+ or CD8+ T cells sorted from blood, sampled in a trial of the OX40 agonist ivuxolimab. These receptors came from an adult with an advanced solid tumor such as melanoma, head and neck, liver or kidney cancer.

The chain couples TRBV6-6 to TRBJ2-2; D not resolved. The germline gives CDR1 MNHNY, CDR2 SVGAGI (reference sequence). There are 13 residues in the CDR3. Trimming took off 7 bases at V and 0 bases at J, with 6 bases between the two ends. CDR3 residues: CASIHSNTGELFF. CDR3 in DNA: TGTGCCAGCATACACTCGAACACCGGGGAGCTGTTTTTT.

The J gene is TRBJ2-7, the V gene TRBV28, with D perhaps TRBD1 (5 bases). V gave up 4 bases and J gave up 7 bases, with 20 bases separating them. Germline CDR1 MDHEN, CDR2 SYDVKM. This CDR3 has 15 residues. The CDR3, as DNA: TGTGCCAGCAGTTCTCCGTTGACAGCCCCCGGGGAGCAGTACTTC. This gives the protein CASSSPLTAPGEQYF. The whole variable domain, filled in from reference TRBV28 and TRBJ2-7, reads DVKVTQSSRYLVKRTGEKVFLECVQDMDHENMFWYRQDPGLGLRLIYFSYDVKMKEKGDIPEGYSVSREKKERFSLILESASTNQTSMYLCASSSPLTAPGEQYFGPGTRLTVT.

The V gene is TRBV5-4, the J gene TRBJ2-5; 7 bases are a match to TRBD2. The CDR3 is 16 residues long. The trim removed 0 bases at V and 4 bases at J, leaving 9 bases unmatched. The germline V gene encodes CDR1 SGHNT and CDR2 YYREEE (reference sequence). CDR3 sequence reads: CASSLGSGTGGETQYF. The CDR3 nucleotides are TGTGCCAGCAGCTTGGGGAGCGGGACTGGGGGAGAGACCCAGTACTTC.

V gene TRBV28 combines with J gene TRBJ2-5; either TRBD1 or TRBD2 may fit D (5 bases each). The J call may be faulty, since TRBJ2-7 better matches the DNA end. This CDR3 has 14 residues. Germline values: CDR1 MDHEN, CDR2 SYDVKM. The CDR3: CASRTGTGTYEQYF. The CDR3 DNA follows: TGTGCCAGCAGAACTGGGACGGGAACCTACGAGCAGTACTTC.

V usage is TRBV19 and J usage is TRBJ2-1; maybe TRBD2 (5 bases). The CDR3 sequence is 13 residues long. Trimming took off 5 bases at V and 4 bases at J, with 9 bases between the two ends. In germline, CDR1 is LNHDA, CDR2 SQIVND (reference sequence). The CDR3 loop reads CASSVRGYNEQFF. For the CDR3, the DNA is TGTGCCAGTAGTGTCCGGGGTTACAATGAGCAGTTCTTC.

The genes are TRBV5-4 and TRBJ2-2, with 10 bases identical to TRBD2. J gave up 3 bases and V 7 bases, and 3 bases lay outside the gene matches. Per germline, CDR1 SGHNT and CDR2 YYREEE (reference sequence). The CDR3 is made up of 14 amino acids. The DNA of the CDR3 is TGTGCCAGCCTAGCGGGAGTCGACACCGGGGAGCTGTTTTTT. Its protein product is CASLAGVDTGELFF.

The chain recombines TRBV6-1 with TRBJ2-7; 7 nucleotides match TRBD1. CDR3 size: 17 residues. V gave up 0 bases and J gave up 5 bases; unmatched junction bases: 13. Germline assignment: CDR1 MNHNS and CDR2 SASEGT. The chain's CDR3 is CASSEALFVQGSHEQYF. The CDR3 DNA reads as TGTGCCAGCAGTGAAGCTCTTTTCGTACAGGGGTCCCACGAGCAGTACTTC.

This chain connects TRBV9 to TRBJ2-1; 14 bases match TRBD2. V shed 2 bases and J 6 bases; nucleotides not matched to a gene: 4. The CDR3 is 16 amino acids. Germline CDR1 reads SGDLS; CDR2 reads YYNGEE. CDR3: CASSVSGLAGVNEQFF. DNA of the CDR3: TGTGCCAGCAGCGTCTCGGGACTAGCGGGAGTCAATGAGCAGTTCTTC. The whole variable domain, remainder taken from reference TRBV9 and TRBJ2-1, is DSGVTQTPKHLITATGQRVTLRCSPRSGDLSVYWYQQSLDQGLQFLIQYYNGEERAKGNILERFSAQQFPDLHSELNLSSLELGDSALYFCASSVSGLAGVNEQFFGPGTRLTVL.

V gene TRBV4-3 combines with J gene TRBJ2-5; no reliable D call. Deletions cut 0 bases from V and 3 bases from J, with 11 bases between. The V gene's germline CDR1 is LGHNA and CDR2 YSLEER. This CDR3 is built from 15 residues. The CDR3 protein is CASSQEYAIEETQYF. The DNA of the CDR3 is TGCGCCAGCAGCCAAGAGTATGCGATCGAAGAGACCCAGTACTTC.

CDR3 sequence (DNA): TGTGCCAGCAGCTTAGTGATCGGGGAGCTGTTTTTT. Protein product: CASSLVIGELFF. The rearrangement uses TRBV5-6 and TRBJ2-2, with no clear D. Germline-derived CDR1 and CDR2 are SGHDT and YYEEEE. This CDR3 comprises 12 residues. The ends were cut back, 2 bases at V and 7 bases at J, with 6 bases in the middle.

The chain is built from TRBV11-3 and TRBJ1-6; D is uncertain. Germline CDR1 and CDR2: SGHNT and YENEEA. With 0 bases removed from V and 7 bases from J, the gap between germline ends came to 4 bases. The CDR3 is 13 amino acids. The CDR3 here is CASSLDRNSPLHF. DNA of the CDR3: TGTGCCAGCAGCTTAGACAGAAATTCACCCCTCCACTTT.

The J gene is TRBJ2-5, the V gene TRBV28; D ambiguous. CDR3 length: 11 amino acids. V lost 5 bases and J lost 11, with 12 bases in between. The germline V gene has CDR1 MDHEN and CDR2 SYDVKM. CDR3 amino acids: CASSPGYAQYF. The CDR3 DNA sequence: TGTGCCAGCAGTCCGGGCTATGCGCAGTACTTC.

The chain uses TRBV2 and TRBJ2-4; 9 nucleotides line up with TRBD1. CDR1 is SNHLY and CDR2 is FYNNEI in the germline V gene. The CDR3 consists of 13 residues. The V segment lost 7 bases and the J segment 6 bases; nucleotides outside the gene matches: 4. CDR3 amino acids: CASKQQGANIQYF. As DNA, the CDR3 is TGTGCCAGCAAGCAACAGGGGGCAAACATTCAGTACTTC.

The CDR3 protein is CASSQTGGRTEAFF. Here the CDR3 DNA reads TGTGCCAGCAGTCAGACAGGGGGGCGAACTGAAGCTTTCTTT. The rearrangement links TRBV28 to TRBJ1-1, with TRBD1 identical over 9 bases. Looked up from germline, CDR1 is MDHEN and CDR2 is SYDVKM. Trimming removed 5 bases from V and 5 bases from J; junction bases left unmatched: 6. The CDR3 runs 14 residues. The whole variable domain, remainder taken from reference TRBV28 and TRBJ1-1, is DVKVTQSSRYLVKRTGEKVFLECVQDMDHENMFWYRQDPGLGLRLIYFSYDVKMKEKGDIPEGYSVSREKKERFSLILESASTNQTSMYLCASSQTGGRTEAFFGQGTRLTVV.

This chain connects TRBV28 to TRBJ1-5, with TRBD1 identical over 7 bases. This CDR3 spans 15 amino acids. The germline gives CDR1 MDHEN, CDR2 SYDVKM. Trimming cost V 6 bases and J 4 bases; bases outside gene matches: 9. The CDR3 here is CASSRDSPTNQPQHF. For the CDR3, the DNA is TGTGCCAGCAGCCGGGACAGCCCGACGAATCAGCCCCAGCATTTT.

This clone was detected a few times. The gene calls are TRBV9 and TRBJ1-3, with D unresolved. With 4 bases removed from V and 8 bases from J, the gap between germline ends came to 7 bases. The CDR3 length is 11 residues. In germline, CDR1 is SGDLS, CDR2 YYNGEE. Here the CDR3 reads CASSPGDTIYF. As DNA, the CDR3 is TGTGCCAGCAGCCCCGGAGACACCATATATTTT. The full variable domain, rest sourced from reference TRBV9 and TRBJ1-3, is DSGVTQTPKHLITATGQRVTLRCSPRSGDLSVYWYQQSLDQGLQFLIQYYNGEERAKGNILERFSAQQFPDLHSELNLSSLELGDSALYFCASSPGDTIYFGEGSWLTVV.

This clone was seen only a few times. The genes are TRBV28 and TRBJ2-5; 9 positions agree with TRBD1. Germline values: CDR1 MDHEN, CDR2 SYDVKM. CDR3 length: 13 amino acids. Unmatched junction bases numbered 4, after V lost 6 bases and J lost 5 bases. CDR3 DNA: TGTGCCAGCAGCACAGGGGGCGTGGAGACCCAGTACTTC. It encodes CASSTGGVETQYF.

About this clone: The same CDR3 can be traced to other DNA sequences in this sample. CDR3 sequence reads: CASSSGGFYEQYF. The CDR3 DNA is TGTGCCAGCAGCTCGGGGGGGTTTTACGAGCAGTACTTC. This chain joins TRBV5-6 and TRBJ2-7; 8 bases match TRBD2. The ends lost 3 bases at V and 4 bases at J; junction bases unmatched: 3. The CDR3 has 13 amino acids. Germline V lookup: CDR1 SGHDT, CDR2 YYEEEE. Full variable domain (outside the CDR3, taken from reference TRBV5-6 and TRBJ2-7): DAGVTQSPTHLIKTRGQQVTLRCSPKSGHDTVSWYQQALGQGPQFIFQYYEEEERQRGNFPDRFSGHQFPNYSSELNVNALLLGDSALYLCASSSGGFYEQYFGPGTRLTVT.

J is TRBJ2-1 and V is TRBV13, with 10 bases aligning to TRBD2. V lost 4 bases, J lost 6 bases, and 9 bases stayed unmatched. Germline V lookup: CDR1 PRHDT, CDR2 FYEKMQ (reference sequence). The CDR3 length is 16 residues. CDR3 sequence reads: CASSSPGTSASNEQFF. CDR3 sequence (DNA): TGTGCCAGCAGCTCGCCCGGGACTAGCGCCTCCAATGAGCAGTTCTTC.

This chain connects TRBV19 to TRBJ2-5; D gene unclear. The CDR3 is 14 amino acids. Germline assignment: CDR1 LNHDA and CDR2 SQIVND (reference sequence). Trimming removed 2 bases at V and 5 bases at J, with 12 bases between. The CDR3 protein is CASSISPDGETQYF. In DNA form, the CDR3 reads TGTGCCAGTAGTATAAGCCCCGACGGGGAGACCCAGTACTTC.

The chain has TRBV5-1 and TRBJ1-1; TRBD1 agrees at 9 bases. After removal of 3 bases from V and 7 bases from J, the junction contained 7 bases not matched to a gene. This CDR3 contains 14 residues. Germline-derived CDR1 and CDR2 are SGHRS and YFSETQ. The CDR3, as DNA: TGCGCCAGCAGCTCGAACAGGGGGCGAGTTGAAGCTTTCTTT. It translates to CASSSNRGRVEAFF.

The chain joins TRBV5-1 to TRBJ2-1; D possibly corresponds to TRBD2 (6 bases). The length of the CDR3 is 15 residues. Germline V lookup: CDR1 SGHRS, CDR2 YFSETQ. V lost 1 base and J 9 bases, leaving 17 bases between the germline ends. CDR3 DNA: TGCGCCAGCAGCTTGAGGGCGGGGTCGGAGGGTGAGCAGTTCTTC. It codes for CASSLRAGSEGEQFF.

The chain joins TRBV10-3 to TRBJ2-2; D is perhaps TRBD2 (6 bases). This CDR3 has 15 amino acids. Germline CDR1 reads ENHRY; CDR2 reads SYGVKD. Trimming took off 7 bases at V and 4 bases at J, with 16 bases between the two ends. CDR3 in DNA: TGTGCCATCAATAGGCAGGAGGGAGTCACCGGGGAGCTGTTTTTT. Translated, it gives CAINRQEGVTGELFF.

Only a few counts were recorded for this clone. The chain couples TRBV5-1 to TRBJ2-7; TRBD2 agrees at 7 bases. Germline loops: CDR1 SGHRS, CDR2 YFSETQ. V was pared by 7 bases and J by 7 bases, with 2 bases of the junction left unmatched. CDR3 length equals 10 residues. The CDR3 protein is CASGEGEQYF. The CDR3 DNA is TGCGCCAGCGGGGAGGGAGAGCAGTACTTC.